A single sample is the source of the 22 T cell receptor beta chains below, sequenced in a study of OX40 agonist ivuxolimab in advanced cancers. Profiled with immunoSEQ multiplex PCR; TCRdb holds only in-frame clones, not every one. The sample contains 37,000 or so clones, about 90% of which appear only once. Sequencing used CD4+ or CD8+ T cells sorted from blood, obtained in a trial of the OX40 agonist ivuxolimab. The receptors stem from an adult with an advanced solid tumor such as melanoma, head and neck, liver or kidney cancer.

The rearrangement links TRBV11-2 to TRBJ1-3; the match to TRBD1 covers 8 bases. After removal of 2 bases from V and 4 bases from J, the junction contained 7 bases not matched to a gene. CDR1 SGHAT and CDR2 FQNNGV come from the germline V gene. The CDR3 is 16 amino acids. Here the CDR3 reads CASSLWSGDRGNTIYF. The CDR3 DNA sequence: TGTGCCAGCAGCTTATGGTCCGGGGACAGGGGAAACACCATATATTTT.

J is TRBJ2-1 and V is TRBV19; 8 nucleotides align to TRBD2. The germline CDR1 and CDR2 sequences are LNHDA and SQIVND (reference sequence). This CDR3 is 15 amino acids long. V gave up 9 bases and J gave up 3 bases; unmatched junction bases: 10. For the CDR3, the DNA is TGTGCCAGCTGTCCCGGGACTAGGGTCTACAATGAGCAGTTCTTC. It specifies CASCPGTRVYNEQFF.

The rearrangement uses TRBV6-1 and TRBJ1-6, with TRBD1 as a possible D gene (6 bases). The CDR3 has 15 residues. The V end was cut by 11 bases, the J end by 2 bases, with 16 bases between. The germline CDR1 and CDR2 sequences are MNHNS and SASEGT. CDR3 coding DNA: TGTGCCGGGAAAGGACAGATCGCCTATAATTCACCCCTCCACTTT. Amino acid sequence: CAGKGQIAYNSPLHF.

The chain combines TRBV13 with TRBJ2-1; no clear D. CDR3 length: 15 amino acids. Germline V gives CDR1 PRHDT, CDR2 FYEKMQ (reference sequence). V was cut by 5 bases and J by 0 bases, with 11 bases left in between. This CDR3 reads CASSPELSSYNEQFF. DNA of the CDR3: TGTGCCAGCAGCCCCGAACTGAGCTCCTACAATGAGCAGTTCTTC.

The chain carries TRBV25-1 and TRBJ1-1, with 9 positions matching TRBD1. This CDR3 has 14 amino acids. Germline V lookup: CDR1 MGHDK, CDR2 SYGVNS. V gave up 4 bases and J gave up 5 bases; unmatched junction bases: 5. The DNA of the CDR3 is TGTGCCAGCAGTGTTACAGGGGGCAGAACTGAAGCTTTCTTT. It is translated as CASSVTGGRTEAFF.

The chain employs TRBV27 and TRBJ1-5; 9 bases line up with TRBD1. CDR1 is MNHEY and CDR2 is SMNVEV in the germline V gene (reference sequence). V shed 7 bases, J shed 3 bases, and the junction held 10 bases outside the gene matches. The CDR3 has 16 residues. The chain's CDR3 is CASTPWWTGANQPQHF. The CDR3 nucleotides read TGTGCCAGCACCCCGTGGTGGACAGGGGCCAATCAGCCCCAGCATTTT.

This chain links TRBV27 with TRBJ2-7, with TRBD1 identical over 11 bases. The CDR3 has 16 amino acids. The V and J ends lost 3 bases and 6 bases, in that order; junction bases with no gene match: 10. CDR1 and CDR2 from the germline V gene are MNHEY and SMNVEV (reference sequence). CDR3 residues: CASSLYGTGGWPEQYF. In DNA, the CDR3 is TGTGCCAGCAGTTTGTACGGGACAGGGGGTTGGCCCGAGCAGTACTTC.

As DNA, the CDR3 is TGTGCCTGGAGCGAGAGCGGGGGATGGCAGTTCTTC. This codes for CAWSESGGWQFF. The rearrangement uses TRBV30 and TRBJ2-1, with TRBD2 matching 8 bases. Germline trimming cut 3 bases from V and 12 bases from J; bases unmatched to any gene: 7. CDR3 length equals 12 residues. Germline CDR1 GTSNPN, CDR2 SVGIG (reference sequence).

V usage is TRBV9 and J usage is TRBJ1-1; D is unclear. V lost 4 bases and J 1 base, leaving 11 bases between the germline ends. CDR3 length: 14 amino acids. Germline V CDR1 and CDR2: SGDLS, YYNGEE. CDR3 sequence: CASSPLSGNTEAFF. The CDR3 region has the DNA TGTGCCAGCAGCCCATTATCTGGGAACACTGAAGCTTTCTTT.

The rearrangement uses TRBV19 and TRBJ2-7; D call uncertain. The V gene's germline CDR1 is LNHDA and CDR2 SQIVND (reference sequence). Trimming left V 0 bases short and J 3 bases short, with 6 bases between. This CDR3 comprises 13 residues. CDR3 DNA: TGTGCCAGTAGTATAGACAGCAACTACGAGCAGTACTTC. This gives the protein CASSIDSNYEQYF.

The V call is TRBV2, the J call TRBJ1-1; no clear D. Trimming removed 2 bases at V and 4 bases at J, with 11 bases between. Germline CDR1 SNHLY, CDR2 FYNNEI. The CDR3 length is 14 residues. The CDR3 spells CASSESPASTEAFF. Written as DNA, the CDR3 is TGTGCCAGCAGTGAAAGCCCGGCGTCCACTGAAGCTTTCTTT.

On this clone: Other DNA sequences in this sample translate to the same CDR3. The V gene is TRBV29-1, the J gene TRBJ2-1; 8 bases line up with TRBD2. Germline V gene data show CDR1 as SQVTM and CDR2 as ANQGSEA. The CDR3 runs 10 residues. V trimming: 7 bases; J trimming: 7 bases; junction bases outside the gene matches: 0. CDR3 protein: CSAGGNEQFF. Written as DNA, the CDR3 is TGCAGCGCGGGGGGGAATGAGCAGTTCTTC.

The chain employs TRBV29-1 and TRBJ2-7; D unclear. The CDR3 is 11 residues long. The V end was cut by 2 bases, the J end by 2 bases, with 4 bases between. In germline, CDR1 is SQVTM, CDR2 ANQGSEA. Here the CDR3 DNA reads TGCAGCGTTGAAAGGGCCTACGAGCAGTACTTC. It is translated as CSVERAYEQYF.

The chain joins TRBV5-1 to TRBJ2-7; 7 bases line up with TRBD1. Germline assignment: CDR1 SGHRS and CDR2 YFSETQ. After removal of 4 bases from V and 4 bases from J, the junction contained 8 bases not matched to a gene. The CDR3 consists of 14 residues. CDR3 in DNA: TGCGCCAGCAGCCCCCGACAGGGTGTGTACGAGCAGTACTTC. Translating it yields CASSPRQGVYEQYF.

The chain has TRBV5-6 and TRBJ2-3; no reliable D call. This CDR3 contains 12 residues. Germline V lookup: CDR1 SGHDT, CDR2 YYEEEE. V was clipped by 1 base and J by 5 bases, with 5 bases between them. CDR3 region: CASSLTGDTQYF. In nucleotides, the CDR3 is TGTGCCAGCAGCTTGACGGGAGATACGCAGTATTTT. Supplemented by reference TRBV5-6 and TRBJ2-3, the full variable domain reads DAGVTQSPTHLIKTRGQQVTLRCSPKSGHDTVSWYQQALGQGPQFIFQYYEEEERQRGNFPDRFSGHQFPNYSSELNVNALLLGDSALYLCASSLTGDTQYFGPGTRLTVL.

This clone is medium-sized within its sample. The CDR3 here is CASSLTSRNTEAFF. CDR3 nucleotide sequence: TGTGCCAGCAGCTTAACGTCGCGAAACACTGAAGCTTTCTTT. This chain uses TRBV7-3 with TRBJ1-1; D is ambiguous. The V end lost 0 bases, the J end lost 2 bases, and 7 bases lay between the germline ends. Germline lookup yields CDR1 SGHTA and CDR2 FQGTGA. The CDR3 runs to 14 residues. Filled out from reference TRBV7-3 and TRBJ1-1, the complete variable domain reads GAGVSQTPSNKVTEKGKYVELRCDPISGHTALYWYRQSLGQGPEFLIYFQGTGAADDSGLPNDRFFAVRPEGSVSTLKIQRTERGDSAVYLCASSLTSRNTEAFFGQGTRLTVV.

CDR3 sequence: CASSFPRFYGYTF. CDR3 nucleotides: TGTGCCAGCAGCTTCCCAAGATTCTATGGCTACACCTTC. The chain employs TRBV7-9 and TRBJ1-2, with D hard to call. CDR1 is SEHNR, CDR2 FQNEAQ, per germline (reference sequence). Trimming pared 3 bases from V and 4 bases from J, leaving 9 bases between. The CDR3 length is 13 residues.

This rearrangement joins TRBV29-1 to TRBJ1-2, with D possibly matching TRBD1 (5 bases). The V end lost 0 bases, the J end lost 4 bases, and 12 bases lay between the germline ends. CDR1 is SQVTM, CDR2 ANQGSEA, per germline. The CDR3 length is 14 residues. DNA for the CDR3: TGCAGCGTTGAAGACGAGGGGAGGGCCTATGGCTACACCTTC. It encodes CSVEDEGRAYGYTF.

This clone has only one observation. This chain uses TRBV19 with TRBJ1-1, with TRBD1 matching 9 bases. V shed 4 bases and J 1 base; nucleotides not matched to a gene: 10. The CDR3 runs 17 residues. CDR1 is LNHDA and CDR2 is SQIVND in the germline V gene (reference sequence). In DNA form, the CDR3 reads TGTGCCAGTAGTACCCTGGGGACAGGGCCATCGAACACTGAAGCTTTCTTT. Translation gives CASSTLGTGPSNTEAFF.

This clone appeared once. The V gene is TRBV6-5, the J gene TRBJ2-2; D unclear. Deletions cut 0 bases from V and 7 bases from J, with 6 bases between. Looked up from germline, CDR1 is MNHEY and CDR2 is SVGAGI. This CDR3 has 13 residues. CDR3 loop: CASSYSKGGELFF. The CDR3 bases are TGTGCCAGCAGTTACTCGAAAGGCGGGGAGCTGTTTTTT.

The rearrangement uses TRBV11-2 and TRBJ2-3; tentatively, D is TRBD2 (7 bases). Germline CDR1 reads SGHAT; CDR2 reads FQNNGV. Between the trimmed V and J ends, which lost 5 bases and 0 bases, there was a span of 15 bases. This CDR3 comprises 16 residues. The DNA for the CDR3 is TGTGCCAGCAGCCTTGTGGGGGGGCGTAGCACAGATACGCAGTATTTT. This codes for CASSLVGGRSTDTQYF.

This rearrangement joins TRBV7-9 to TRBJ1-4, with 9 nucleotides matching TRBD1. Trimming at V came to 5 bases and at J to 5 bases, leaving 6 bases not matched to a gene. Germline lookup yields CDR1 SEHNR and CDR2 FQNEAQ (reference sequence). The CDR3 runs to 15 residues. In DNA form, the CDR3 reads TGTGCCAGCAGCGTAGGGACAGGGAGGAATGAAAAACTGTTTTTT. Amino acids: CASSVGTGRNEKLFF.